This TCR beta chain derives from a study of blood T cell repertoires in COVID-19. Overall study: Sample material is recorded as cDNA or gDNA derived from T cells, B-cell-depleted T cells, or PBMCs.

CDR3 length: 15 residues. From germline, CDR1 is LNHDA and CDR2 SQIVND (reference sequence). J lost 7 bases, V lost 5 bases, and 8 bases had no gene match. Profiled with immunoSEQ multiplex PCR; TCRdb holds only in-frame clones, not every one. This table has about 380,000 clones, around 89% appearing once. This clone was recorded a few times. The sequence came from a man aged 18 to 35 with active or convalescent COVID-19. Input material: peripheral blood. The rearrangement uses TRBV19 and TRBJ2-2, with 9 nucleotides matching TRBD1. As DNA, the CDR3 is TGTGCCAGTAGTTCCGGGACAGGGTCGTTCGGGGAGCTGTTTTTT. This translates into CASSSGTGSFGELFF.